The clone carrying this T cell receptor beta chain showed up just a few times. Its target is unknown. Every donor was a healthy person donating bone marrow. The PCR was carried out with 60 Vbeta primers and 13 Jbeta primers. In the original workflow: There were 80 million or so unique TCR beta chains by a later count, and about 12 million of them were shared. The table came from immunoSEQ multiplex PCR; TCRdb's copy has only in-frame clones and leaves some out. V, J and clone size were drawn from that table, and D and trimming were deduced from the DNA. The sample has 150,000 to 200,000 clones, roughly 80% seen once. This sample stems from a study of cytomegalovirus exposure and HLA in healthy donors. Study-wide points: TCR beta chains numbering approximately 150 were designated cytomegalovirus-associated. When analyzed later, a missense DCLRE1C variant was found to be linked to TCR beta V- and J-gene trimming.

This CDR3 region has 14 residues. The V gene's germline CDR1 is SGHRS and CDR2 YFSETQ. The junction had 5 bases not matched to a gene; V was cut back by 5 bases and J by 2 bases. The sequence derives from a man aged 50-59 years in good health and CMV-seronegative. Sequenced material: PBMCs. This sequence joins TRBV5-1 and TRBJ2-3; 7 nucleotides line up with TRBD2. The CDR3 bases are TGCGCCAGCAGTCCCGGGGACTACACAGATACGCAGTATTTT. This encodes CASSPGDYTDTQYF.